Shown below are 19 T cell receptor beta chains from a single sample sequenced in a study of memory CD4+ T cells and cytomegalovirus serostatus. Single viable CD3+CD4+CD8-CD45RO+ cells were sorted as the memory CD4+ T cells. Clones were sequenced by immunoSEQ multiplex PCR, and TCRdb holds only the in-frame ones, with some missing. The sample includes about 50,000 clones, approximately 80% of them seen just once. Specimen: memory CD4+ T cells from blood. The receptor set was obtained from an adult in good health and CMV-seronegative.

This clone was detected only once. The DNA for the CDR3 is TGTGCCAGCAGTTTACAGGGTCGGGGACAGGGGTATCAGCCCCAGCATTTT. Its translation: CASSLQGRGQGYQPQHF. V and J are TRBV27 and TRBJ1-5, with 10 bases matching TRBD1. J was trimmed by 5 bases and V by 2 bases; bases with no gene match: 9. The length of the CDR3 is 17 residues. Per the germline V gene, CDR1 is MNHEY and CDR2 is SMNVEV (reference sequence).

The chain combines TRBV30 with TRBJ1-1; possibly TRBD1 for D (6 bases). The CDR3 is 14 residues long. V was clipped by 3 bases and J by 1 base, with 12 bases between them. Germline values: CDR1 GTSNPN, CDR2 SVGIG (reference sequence). This CDR3 reads CAWRIGQQNTEAFF. The CDR3 DNA sequence: TGTGCCTGGAGGATAGGACAGCAGAACACTGAAGCTTTCTTT. The whole variable domain, remainder taken from reference TRBV30 and TRBJ1-1, is SQTIHQWPATLVQPVGSPLSLECTVEGTSNPNLYWYRQAAGRGLQLLFYSVGIGQISSEVPQNLSASRPQDRQFILSSKKLLLSDSGFYLCAWRIGQQNTEAFFGQGTRLTVV.

This chain uses TRBV7-2 with TRBJ2-1; D is uncertain. Germline V gene data show CDR1 as SGHTA and CDR2 as FQGNSA. The CDR3 is 13 residues long. The V end was cut by 0 bases, the J end by 3 bases, with 3 bases between. CDR3 sequence reads: CASSLADYNEQFF. The CDR3 region has the DNA TGTGCCAGCAGCTTAGCTGACTACAATGAGCAGTTCTTC.

This clone has a handful of counts. V and J are TRBV2 and TRBJ1-1, with D tentatively TRBD1 (5 bases). V was cut by 4 bases and J by 0 bases, with 12 bases left in between. Germline V gene data show CDR1 as SNHLY and CDR2 as FYNNEI. This CDR3 is built from 15 residues. The CDR3 is CASSALGPLNTEAFF. In DNA form, the CDR3 reads TGTGCCAGCAGTGCGTTGGGACCGCTGAACACTGAAGCTTTCTTT.

This chain joins TRBV5-1 and TRBJ2-1; D is unclear. The CDR3 is made up of 9 amino acids. Germline V lookup: CDR1 SGHRS, CDR2 YFSETQ. V was trimmed by 10 bases and J by 8 bases, leaving 7 bases between them. Here the CDR3 reads CAGYDEQFF. The CDR3 DNA follows: TGCGCCGGGTATGATGAGCAGTTCTTC.

The rearrangement uses TRBV28 and TRBJ1-5; D ambiguous. The CDR3 loop spans 14 amino acids. With 11 bases removed from V and 7 bases from J, the gap between germline ends came to 21 bases. Germline V lookup: CDR1 MDHEN, CDR2 SYDVKM. The CDR3 coding sequence is TGTGCCCAGGCTCCGGAAGGGTATAGACAGCCCCAGCATTTT. Translation: CAQAPEGYRQPQHF.

This clone has only a few counts. The chain recombines TRBV7-2 with TRBJ1-5; no reliable D call. The V gene lost 3 bases and the J gene lost 4 bases, with 10 bases spanning the gap. Germline V gene sequence: CDR1 SGHTA, CDR2 FQGNSA. This CDR3 has 14 residues. Here the CDR3 DNA reads TGTGCCAGCAGCTTCGCTGTCAGTAATCAGCCCCAGCATTTT. This sequence encodes CASSFAVSNQPQHF.

This clone turned up a few times. V and J are TRBV19 and TRBJ2-5; no clear D gene. There are 13 residues in the CDR3. The V end was cut by 5 bases, the J end by 5 bases, with 12 bases between. Germline V gene lookup returns CDR1 LNHDA and CDR2 SQIVND (reference sequence). In DNA form, the CDR3 reads TGTGCCAGTAGTCCCGTAGTGGCGGAGACCCAGTACTTC. It yields the protein CASSPVVAETQYF. Supplemented by reference TRBV19 and TRBJ2-5, the full variable domain reads DGGITQSPKYLFRKEGQNVTLSCEQNLNHDAMYWYRQDPGQGLRLIYYSQIVNDFQKGDIAEGYSVSREKKESFPLTVTSAQKNPTAFYLCASSPVVAETQYFGPGTRLLVL.

The V and J genes are TRBV7-2 and TRBJ2-5; the match to TRBD2 covers 11 bases. The CDR3 spans 15 residues. In germline, CDR1 is SGHTA, CDR2 FQGNSA. Germline trimming cut 5 bases from V and 3 bases from J; bases unmatched to any gene: 5. CDR3 nucleotides: TGTGCCAGCAGCCTCGGGACTAGCGGCAAAGAGACCCAGTACTTC. This codes for CASSLGTSGKETQYF.

Here the CDR3 DNA reads TGTGCCAGCGGGGAACACGAGCAGTACTTC. This encodes CASGEHEQYF. This chain connects TRBV2 to TRBJ2-7; D remains unclear. The CDR3 totals 10 residues. Germline CDR1 reads SNHLY; CDR2 reads FYNNEI. V was cut by 8 bases and J by 5 bases, with 7 bases left in between.

The rearrangement uses TRBV10-3 and TRBJ1-2; D unresolved. This CDR3 comprises 14 residues. CDR1 and CDR2 (germline): ENHRY, SYGVKD. Between the trimmed V and J ends, which lost 3 bases and 1 base, there was a span of 9 bases. This chain's CDR3 is CAISELHSNYGYTF. CDR3 coding DNA: TGTGCCATCAGTGAACTTCACAGTAACTATGGCTACACCTTC.

The chain couples TRBV5-1 to TRBJ1-1; possible D gene TRBD1, 6 bases. Germline CDR1 is SGHRS and CDR2 is YFSETQ. V lost 4 bases to trimming and J lost 4 bases, with 11 bases between them. The CDR3 has 13 residues. CDR3 amino acids: CASSIQQGTEAFF. Here the CDR3 DNA reads TGCGCCAGCAGCATACAACAGGGCACTGAAGCTTTCTTT.

J is TRBJ2-7 and V is TRBV6-1, with 10 bases lining up with TRBD2. Looked up from germline, CDR1 is MNHNS and CDR2 is SASEGT. The V segment lost 5 bases and the J segment 7 bases; nucleotides outside the gene matches: 8. The CDR3 runs 14 residues. In nucleotides, the CDR3 is TGTGCCAGCAGTACCAGCGGGGGGGGTTGGGAGCAGTACTTC. This gives the protein CASSTSGGGWEQYF.

This clone was recorded a few times. The CDR3 loop is CASSSWRRGETQYF. Here the CDR3 DNA reads TGTGCCAGCAGTAGCTGGCGCAGGGGAGAGACCCAGTACTTC. The V and J genes are TRBV6-5 and TRBJ2-5; TRBD1 might be the D (6 bases). Between the trimmed V and J ends, which lost 5 bases and 4 bases, there was a span of 14 bases. The CDR3 consists of 14 residues. The germline CDR1 and CDR2 sequences are MNHEY and SVGAGI.

The chain recombines TRBV11-3 with TRBJ2-5; possibly TRBD1 or TRBD2 for D (7 bases each). V lost 5 bases and J 2 bases, leaving 18 bases between the germline ends. CDR1 and CDR2 from the germline V gene are SGHNT and YENEEA. This CDR3 is 16 amino acids long. CDR3 DNA: TGTGCCAGCAGCCTTAACAGGGGAGGGGCTCAAGAGACCCAGTACTTC. It specifies CASSLNRGGAQETQYF.

This clone was seen a few times. The V and J genes are TRBV30 and TRBJ1-6, with D maybe TRBD1 (5 bases). Germline V gene sequence: CDR1 GTSNPN, CDR2 SVGIG (reference sequence). The germline V and J ends were trimmed by 0 bases and 7 bases, with 7 bases remaining between them. The CDR3 runs 13 residues. CDR3 in amino acids: CAWSVPGNSPLHF. Here the CDR3 DNA reads TGTGCCTGGAGTGTACCAGGGAATTCACCCCTCCACTTT. The variable domain in full, with the rest retrieved from reference TRBV30 and TRBJ1-6, is SQTIHQWPATLVQPVGSPLSLECTVEGTSNPNLYWYRQAAGRGLQLLFYSVGIGQISSEVPQNLSASRPQDRQFILSSKKLLLSDSGFYLCAWSVPGNSPLHFGNGTRLTVT.

The chain employs TRBV7-9 and TRBJ2-7; D perhaps matches TRBD2 (6 bases). The CDR3 consists of 15 residues. The germline V gene encodes CDR1 SEHNR and CDR2 FQNEAQ (reference sequence). Trimming pared 4 bases from V and 3 bases from J, leaving 16 bases between. The chain's CDR3 is CASSSHFGGDYEQYF. The DNA of the CDR3 is TGTGCCAGCAGCTCTCACTTCGGGGGTGACTACGAGCAGTACTTC.

This clone was seen more than once but under ten times. The J gene is TRBJ2-2, the V gene TRBV7-9; 7 nucleotides agree with TRBD1. V was pared by 5 bases and J by 0 bases, with 9 bases of the junction left unmatched. Germline CDR1 is SEHNR and CDR2 is FQNEAQ (reference sequence). This CDR3 has 17 amino acids. The CDR3 spells CASSPSTGSTNTGELFF. The CDR3 nucleotides are TGTGCCAGCAGCCCGTCGACAGGGAGTACGAACACCGGGGAGCTGTTTTTT. The full variable domain, rest sourced from reference TRBV7-9 and TRBJ2-2, is DTGVSQNPRHKITKRGQNVTFRCDPISEHNRLYWYRQTLGQGPEFLTYFQNEAQLEKSRLLSDRFSAERPKGSFSTLEIQRTEQGDSAMYLCASSPSTGSTNTGELFFGEGSRLTVL.

The CDR3 region has the DNA TGTGCCAGTAGTGTTCAGTCCGACGGGGGTAACTATGGCTACACCTTC. Its protein product is CASSVQSDGGNYGYTF. V gene TRBV19 combines with J gene TRBJ1-2, with D perhaps TRBD1 (5 bases). This CDR3 is built from 16 residues. The germline V gene has CDR1 LNHDA and CDR2 SQIVND (reference sequence). Between the trimmed V and J ends, which lost 5 bases and 1 base, there was a span of 17 bases. The full variable domain, rest sourced from reference TRBV19 and TRBJ1-2, is DGGITQSPKYLFRKEGQNVTLSCEQNLNHDAMYWYRQDPGQGLRLIYYSQIVNDFQKGDIAEGYSVSREKKESFPLTVTSAQKNPTAFYLCASSVQSDGGNYGYTFGSGTRLTVV.